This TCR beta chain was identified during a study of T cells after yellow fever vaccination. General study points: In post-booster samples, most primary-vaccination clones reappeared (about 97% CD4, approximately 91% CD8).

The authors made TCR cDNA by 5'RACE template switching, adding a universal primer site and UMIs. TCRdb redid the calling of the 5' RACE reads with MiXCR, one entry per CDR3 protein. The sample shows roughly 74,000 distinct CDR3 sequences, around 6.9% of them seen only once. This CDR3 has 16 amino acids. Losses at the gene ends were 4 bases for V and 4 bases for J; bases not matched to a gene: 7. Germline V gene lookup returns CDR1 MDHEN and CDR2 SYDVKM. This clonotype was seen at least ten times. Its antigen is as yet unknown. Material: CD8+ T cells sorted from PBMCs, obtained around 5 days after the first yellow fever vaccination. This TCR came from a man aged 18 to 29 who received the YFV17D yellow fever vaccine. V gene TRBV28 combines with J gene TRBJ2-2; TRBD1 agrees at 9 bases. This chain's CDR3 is CASSSRTGEVTGELFF. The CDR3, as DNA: TGTGCCAGCAGTTCAAGGACAGGGGAGGTCACCGGGGAGCTGTTTTTT. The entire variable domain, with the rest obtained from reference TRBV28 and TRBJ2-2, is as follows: DVKVTQSSRYLVKRTGEKVFLECVQDMDHENMFWYRQDPGLGLRLIYFSYDVKMKEKGDIPEGYSVSREKKERFSLILESASTNQTSMYLCASSSRTGEVTGELFFGEGSRLTVL.